This TCR beta chain is from a study of immune cell composition in non-small cell lung cancer (dated by TCRdb to 2015 to 2018). Looking at the study overall: Histologic subtype was assigned using H&E plus p63, CK5, Napsin A and TTF-1 immunohistochemistry, mainly lung adenocarcinoma or squamous cell carcinoma. Adaptive Biotechnologies TCR-beta sequencing was carried out on about 34 paired NSCLC tumour and non-adjacent lung specimens, as well as on around 24 tumour-only specimens. Supplementary cohort #1 consisted of 10 lung adenocarcinoma cases with paired tumour/lung TCR-beta sequencing and with TIL populations generated to assess tumour reactivity. Four tumour specimens that had TCR-beta data belonged to rare histological subtypes and were left out of the subtype comparisons. What the work shows at the level of the full study, not this receptor alone: No significant correlation was found between tumour TCR-beta clonality and smoking pack-years. Tumour-associated clones >0.5% occurred in nearly half of NSCLC cases: about 33% of adenocarcinomas versus 75% of squamous carcinomas. Across some 11 adenocarcinoma cases, TIL tumour reactivity correlated strongly with maximal tumour-associated clone frequency but not with overall clonality. The reactivity cohort contained only 10 to 11 cases, and the tumour-reactive clones were not shown to have sequences in common with the dominant in vivo tumour-associated clones.

This clone has a single count. The target of this receptor is not known. Base qualities are not provided; no much larger clone lies one nucleotide away. Reading the germline V gene gives CDR1 SGHVS and CDR2 FQNEAQ. From cysteine to phenylalanine, the CDR3 is 19 amino acids long. Solely the CDR3 DNA is kept, with 57 bases framed from the first base. V ends up 4 bases short and J 7 bases short, with an unmatched junction base count of 20. Non-adjacent lung tissue from the same patient, taken as far from the tumour as possible and at least 3 cm away, was used for the normal lung samples. Genomic DNA was extracted with the QIAamp DNA kit from frozen aliquots of unsorted single-cell suspensions. Tissues were received within 2 hours of resection and processed immediately into single-cell suspensions. Tissue was mechanically dissociated and enzymatically digested with DNase I, collagenase I and hyaluronidase for roughly 30 minutes at 37 °C, then filtered and RBC-lysed.

A two-step multiplex PCR amplified TCR-beta CDR3 regions from genomic DNA, and the second step of the PCR added Illumina-compatible adaptors. As a commercial immunoSEQ service, TCR-beta immunosequencing was carried out on an Illumina platform. In the source study's methods: Repertoires were summarised as Top 10 Clones, the percentage of T-cell templates from the ten most frequent sequences, and productive clonality. Productive clonality ranged from 0 to 1, with 1 indicating a monoclonal population. Tumour-associated clones were defined as sequences comprising at least 0.1% of tumour T-cell templates but absent from matched non-adjacent lung, identified via log10 scatter plots. Analyses were done in GraphPad Prism7 and R, with Student's t-tests for two-group comparisons, ANOVA for stages, and linear regression for relationships. TCRdb re-hosts the immuneACCESS table, in-frame sequences only. Its copies lack some clones; in the studies checked, an unresolved V gene accounts for under half of them, and the cause for the rest is not known. The D gene and trimming were derived from the DNA, and the V and J assignments and clone size from that table. The sample has 4,500 to 5,500 clones on record, 55% to 80% of them singletons. Roughly 13% of the sample rests with the top ten.

The chain is made from TRBV7-8 and TRBJ2-1, and TRBD2 aligns with 9 junction nucleotides. The sequenced material came from non-adjacent lung tissue. The source of this sequence is a human donor with non-small cell lung cancer. The DNA is TGTGCCAGCAGCTCATCCCCCTTGGGTAGCGGGGGTGCCGGGAATGAGCAGTTCTTC. Its amino acids are CASSSSPLGSGGAGNEQFF.